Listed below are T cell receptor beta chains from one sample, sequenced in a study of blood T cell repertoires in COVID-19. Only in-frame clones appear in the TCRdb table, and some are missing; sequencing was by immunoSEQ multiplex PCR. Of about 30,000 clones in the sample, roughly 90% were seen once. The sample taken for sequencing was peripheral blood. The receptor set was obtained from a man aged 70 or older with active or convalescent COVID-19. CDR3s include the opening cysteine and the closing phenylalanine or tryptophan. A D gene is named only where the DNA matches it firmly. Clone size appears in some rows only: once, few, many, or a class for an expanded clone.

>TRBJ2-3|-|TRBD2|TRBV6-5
CASSPGGALGQYF
TGTGCCAGCAGTCCCGGGGGGGCCCTTGGGCAGTATTTT
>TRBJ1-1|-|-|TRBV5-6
CAGSRIYGEAFF
TGTGCCGGCAGCCGTATATACGGGGAAGCTTTCTTT
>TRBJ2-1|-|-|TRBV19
CASSMGGTATYNEQFF
TGTGCCAGTAGTATGGGCGGGACGGCTACCTACAATGAGCAGTTCTTC
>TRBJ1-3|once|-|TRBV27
CASSPLANLNAGNTIYF
TGTGCCAGCAGTCCGCTCGCGAACCTGAACGCCGGAAACACCATATATTTT
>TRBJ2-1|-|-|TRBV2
CASSTVNEQFF
TGTGCCAGCAGTACGGTTAATGAGCAGTTCTTC
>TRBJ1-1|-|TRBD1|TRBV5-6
CASSLDRGGAAFF
TGTGCCAGCAGCTTGGACAGGGGCGGTGCAGCTTTCTTT
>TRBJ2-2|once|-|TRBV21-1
CASSKLGTGPNTGELFF
TGTGCCAGCAGCAAACTTGGGACAGGTCCTAACACCGGGGAGCTGTTTTTT
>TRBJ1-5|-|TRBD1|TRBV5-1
CASSPDDRGEQPQHF
TGCGCCAGCAGCCCCGATGACAGGGGAGAGCAGCCCCAGCATTTT
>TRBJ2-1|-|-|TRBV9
CASSASRDNEQFF
TGTGCCAGCAGCGCGTCCAGGGACAATGAGCAGTTCTTC
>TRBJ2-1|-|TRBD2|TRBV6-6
CASSPPGTRGGNEQFF
TGTGCCAGCAGTCCACCCGGGACTAGGGGTGGGAATGAGCAGTTCTTC
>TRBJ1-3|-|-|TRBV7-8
CASSLIRGSENTIYF
TGTGCCAGCAGCTTGATTAGGGGATCAGAAAACACCATATATTTT
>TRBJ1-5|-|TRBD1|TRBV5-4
CASSRQGVSQPQHF
TGTGCCAGCAGTCGACAGGGCGTAAGTCAGCCCCAGCATTTT
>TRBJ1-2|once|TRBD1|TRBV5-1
CASSLGPTGNYGYTF
TGCGCCAGCAGCTTGGGCCCGACAGGGAACTATGGCTACACCTTC
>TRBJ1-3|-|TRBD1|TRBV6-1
CASSVGQANSGNTIYF
TGTGCCAGCAGTGTCGGACAGGCTAACTCTGGAAACACCATATATTTT
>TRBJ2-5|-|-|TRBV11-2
CVSSDQGKIQETQYF
TGTGTCAGCAGCGACCAGGGAAAAATTCAAGAGACCCAGTACTTC
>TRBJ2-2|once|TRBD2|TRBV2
CASTRRGGGAGTGELFF
TGTGCCAGCACCCGAAGGGGCGGGGGGGCAGGCACCGGGGAGCTGTTTTTT